The rows below give T cell receptor beta chains drawn from one sample of a study of early T cells in non-severe SARS-CoV-2 infection. From the 5' RACE reads, TCRdb called clonotypes with MiXCR, one entry per CDR3 protein. The table lists about 60,000 distinct CDR3 sequences, roughly 8.8% of them singletons. Material: whole blood. All receptors come from an adult who was a healthcare worker with PCR-confirmed SARS-CoV-2 infection or an uninfected control (not recorded which). Both conserved end residues are trimmed from each CDR3. Clone size, where shown, is once, few, many, or a class for clones that have expanded.

- TRBJ2-3 TRBV5-1 ASSLRTSGELDTQY
few TRBJ1-2 TRBV18 ASSPGQGVDGYT
many TRBJ1-2 TRBV12-3/TRBV12-4 ASRGGGTDYGYT
- TRBJ2-4 TRBV19 ASSIRGWDRASKNIQY
many TRBJ1-1 TRBV7-2 ASSRTRGQQNTEAF
- TRBJ2-1 TRBV11-2 ASSLAQGPADEQF
many TRBJ1-6 TRBV20-1 SARADAGSPLH
few TRBJ2-2 TRBV10-2 ASSDHGPNTGELF
- TRBJ1-1 TRBV20-1 SAREVSTEAF
- TRBJ2-3 TRBV12-3/TRBV12-4 ASSPLPGGASDTQY
few TRBJ2-3 TRBV5-6 ASSLGQLQGDTQY
- TRBJ2-5 TRBV11-2 ASSSAGTWYQETQY
few TRBJ1-6 TRBV7-3 ASSLNSGTYNSPLH
few TRBJ2-5 TRBV27 ASSLLRQGRETQY
few TRBJ2-3 TRBV5-5 ACLGTGARTDTQY
- TRBJ1-6 TRBV9 ASSAHGRVTNSQGSYNSPLH
many TRBJ1-1 TRBV24-1 ATSDKGTAEAF
- TRBJ2-5 TRBV5-6 ASSSGITGTQY
- TRBJ1-5 TRBV20-1 SATGQGASVWNQPQH
- TRBJ1-5 TRBV25-1 ASSEGGTGGNQPQH
few TRBJ1-5 TRBV28 ASSLFWDRNQPQH
- TRBJ2-2 TRBV5-4 ASTPGTGARGELF
few TRBJ2-3 TRBV5-1 ASSLLAGASTDTQY
few TRBJ2-5 TRBV7-9 ASSLAEVQETQY
- TRBJ2-4 TRBV5-6 ASSLQGNLAKNIQY
few TRBJ1-6 TRBV5-4 ASSLEGQGHSPLH
- TRBJ2-1 TRBV5-1 ASSPGDQNEQF
many TRBJ1-6 TRBV11-2 ASSRTGTGVLRSNSPLH
- TRBJ1-2 TRBV5-1 ASSLSPNGYT
few TRBJ2-5 TRBV5-4 ASSHGGSYQETQY
few TRBJ2-1 TRBV6-1 ASSEVRGVRSQF
- TRBJ2-6 TRBV9 ASSVGGLAGANVLT
many TRBJ2-6 TRBV30 AWGIGWANVLT
few TRBJ1-5 TRBV3-1 ASSQDLAGAQH
few TRBJ1-4 TRBV18 ASSPSRGRQEKLF
- TRBJ2-6 TRBV2 ASRESGQSSGANVLT
- TRBJ2-1 TRBV29-1 SVKYGLGEQF
- TRBJ2-3 TRBV7-3 ASSSGVADTQY
many TRBJ1-1 TRBV6-5 ASSYSMSTGAF
- TRBJ2-2 TRBV11-3 ASSSGGSSTGELF
few TRBJ1-5 TRBV12-3/TRBV12-4 ASSFSPQPQH
many TRBJ2-1 TRBV6-6 ASSFERGGRNEQF
many TRBJ1-5 TRBV6-6 ASSSTGILRNQPQH
few TRBJ1-2 TRBV18 ASSPPISEGINYGYT
- TRBJ2-5 TRBV29-1 SVGQGQETQY
few TRBJ1-2 TRBV19 ASSMRRQGFGYT
- TRBJ2-1 TRBV5-4 ASSPGGTSGGTEQF
many TRBJ1-2 TRBV7-9 ARSRESGYT
few TRBJ2-3 TRBV11-2 ASSLWTGLADTQY
many TRBJ1-5 TRBV7-2 ASSLGGTGNQPQH